This TCR beta chain was obtained from a study of OX40 agonist ivuxolimab in advanced cancers. Sequenced by immunoSEQ multiplex PCR; TCRdb stores in-frame clones only, minus some. This table holds approximately 22,000 clones, around 80% found once. The receptor's source is an adult with an advanced solid tumor such as melanoma, head and neck, liver or kidney cancer. The source material was CD4+ or CD8+ T cells sorted from blood, sampled in a trial of the OX40 agonist ivuxolimab.

Here the CDR3 reads CASSLAGAANTEAFF. The CDR3 coding sequence is TGCGCCAGCAGCTTGGCGGGAGCGGCTAACACTGAAGCTTTCTTT. The chain uses TRBV5-1 and TRBJ1-1; D not certain. The CDR3 length is 15 residues. Trimming shortened V by 0 bases and J by 2 bases, and 11 bases separated the two germline ends. Per the germline V gene, CDR1 is SGHRS and CDR2 is YFSETQ. The complete variable domain, with remaining parts taken from reference TRBV5-1 and TRBJ1-1, reads KAGVTQTPRYLIKTRGQQVTLSCSPISGHRSVSWYQQTPGQGLQFLFEYFSETQRNKGNFPGRFSGRQFSNSRSEMNVSTLELGDSALYLCASSLAGAANTEAFFGQGTRLTVV.